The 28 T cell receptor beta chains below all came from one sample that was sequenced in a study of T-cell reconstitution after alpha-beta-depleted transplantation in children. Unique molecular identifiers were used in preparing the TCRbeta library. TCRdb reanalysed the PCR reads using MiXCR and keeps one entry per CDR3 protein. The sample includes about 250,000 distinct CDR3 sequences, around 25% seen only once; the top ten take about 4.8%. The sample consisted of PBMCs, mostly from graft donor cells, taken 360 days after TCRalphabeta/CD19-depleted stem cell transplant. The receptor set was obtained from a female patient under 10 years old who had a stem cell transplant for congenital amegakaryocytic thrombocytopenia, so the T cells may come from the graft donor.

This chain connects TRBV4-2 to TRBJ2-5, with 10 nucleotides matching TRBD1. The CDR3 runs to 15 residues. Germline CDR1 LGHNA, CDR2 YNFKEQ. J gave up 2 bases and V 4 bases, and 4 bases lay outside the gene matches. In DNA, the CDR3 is TGTGCCAGCAGCCGGGACAGGGGTTTACAAGAGACCCAGTACTTC. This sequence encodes CASSRDRGLQETQYF.

CDR3 sequence (DNA): TGTGCCTGGAGTGTTCGACCATCCTACGAGCAGTACTTC. It translates to CAWSVRPSYEQYF. This sequence joins TRBV30 and TRBJ2-7; D call uncertain. V was shortened by 0 bases and J by 1 base, with 7 bases between the two germline ends. The CDR3 runs 13 residues. Germline V gives CDR1 GTSNPN, CDR2 SVGIG (reference sequence).

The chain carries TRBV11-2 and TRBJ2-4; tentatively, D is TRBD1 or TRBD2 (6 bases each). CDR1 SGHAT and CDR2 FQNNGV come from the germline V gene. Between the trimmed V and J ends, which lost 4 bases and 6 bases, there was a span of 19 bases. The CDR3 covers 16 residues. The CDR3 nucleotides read TGTGCCAGCAGCTCCCGGGCCCTCCGGGGGCCAAACATTCAGTACTTC. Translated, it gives CASSSRALRGPNIQYF.

The CDR3 here is CSVGPSYEQYF. The DNA for the CDR3 is TGCAGTGTAGGCCCCAGCTACGAGCAGTACTTC. The V and J genes are TRBV20-1 and TRBJ2-7; no clear D gene. Germline V lookup: CDR1 DFQATT, CDR2 SNEGSKA (reference sequence). The V end was cut by 7 bases, the J end by 3 bases, with 10 bases between. The CDR3 length is 11 residues.

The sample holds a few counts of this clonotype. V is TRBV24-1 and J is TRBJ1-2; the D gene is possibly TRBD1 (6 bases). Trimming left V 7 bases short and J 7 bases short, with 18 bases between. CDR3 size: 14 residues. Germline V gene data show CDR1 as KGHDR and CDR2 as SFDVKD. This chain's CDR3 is CATSVDGLGGGYTF. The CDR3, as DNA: TGTGCCACCAGCGTCGACGGGTTAGGGGGTGGCTACACCTTC.

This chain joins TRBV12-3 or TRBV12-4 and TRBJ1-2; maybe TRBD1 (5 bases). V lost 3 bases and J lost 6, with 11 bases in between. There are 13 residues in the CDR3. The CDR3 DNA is TGTGCCAGCAGTTTGGGGGGTTTCGATGGCTACACCTTC. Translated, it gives CASSLGGFDGYTF.

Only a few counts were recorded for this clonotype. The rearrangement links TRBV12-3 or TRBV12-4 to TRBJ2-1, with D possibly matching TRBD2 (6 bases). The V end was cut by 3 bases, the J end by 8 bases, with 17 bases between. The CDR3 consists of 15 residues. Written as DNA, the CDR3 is TGTGCCAGCAGTTTTCGTTCCGGGAGAAGGGATGAGCAGTTCTTC. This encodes CASSFRSGRRDEQFF.

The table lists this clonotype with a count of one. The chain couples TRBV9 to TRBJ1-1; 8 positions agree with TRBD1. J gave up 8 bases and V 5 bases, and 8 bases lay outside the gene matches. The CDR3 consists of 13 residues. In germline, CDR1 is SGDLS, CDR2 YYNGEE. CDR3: CASRGQAHGEAFF. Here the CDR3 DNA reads TGTGCCAGCAGGGGACAGGCCCATGGGGAAGCTTTCTTT.

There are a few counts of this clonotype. CDR3 bases: TGTGCCAGCAGCTTCCTCACAGGGCCCAAAAACATTCAGTACTTC. Amino acid sequence: CASSFLTGPKNIQYF. The V call is TRBV11-2, the J call TRBJ2-4, with D perhaps TRBD1 (6 bases). Germline V lookup: CDR1 SGHAT, CDR2 FQNNGV. The CDR3 has 15 amino acids. Trimming pared 3 bases from V and 2 bases from J, leaving 11 bases between. Full variable domain (outside the CDR3, taken from reference TRBV11-2 and TRBJ2-4): EAGVAQSPRYKIIEKRQSVAFWCNPISGHATLYWYQQILGQGPKLLIQFQNNGVVDDSQLPKDRFSAERLKGVDSTLKIQPAKLEDSAVYLCASSFLTGPKNIQYFGAGTRLSVL.

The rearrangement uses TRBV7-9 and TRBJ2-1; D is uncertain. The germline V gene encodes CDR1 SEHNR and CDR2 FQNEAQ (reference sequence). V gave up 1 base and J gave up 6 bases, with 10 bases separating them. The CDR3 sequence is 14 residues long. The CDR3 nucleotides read TGTGCCAGCAGCTTAGTCCCTCAGGCCAATGAGCAGTTCTTC. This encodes CASSLVPQANEQFF.

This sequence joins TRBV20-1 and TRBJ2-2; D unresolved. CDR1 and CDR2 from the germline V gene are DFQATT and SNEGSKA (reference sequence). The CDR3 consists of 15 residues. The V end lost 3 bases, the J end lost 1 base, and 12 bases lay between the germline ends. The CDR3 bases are TGCAGTGCTAGGGATGGATTTGGGAACACCGGGGAGCTGTTTTTT. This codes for CSARDGFGNTGELFF.

CDR3 coding DNA: TGTGCCAGCACCTCTCGCCCGGGGTACACAGATACGCAGTATTTT. Translated: CASTSRPGYTDTQYF. This rearrangement joins TRBV6-2 or TRBV6-3 to TRBJ2-3, with D possibly TRBD2 on 5 matching bases. This CDR3 contains 15 residues. CDR1 is MNHEY, CDR2 SVGEGT, per germline. V shed 7 bases and J shed 2 bases, with 16 bases lying between them.

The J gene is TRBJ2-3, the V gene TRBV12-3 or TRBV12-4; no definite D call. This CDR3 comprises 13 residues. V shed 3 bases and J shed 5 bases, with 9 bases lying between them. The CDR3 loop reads CASSLTDGDTQYF. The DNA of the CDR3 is TGTGCCAGCAGTTTGACGGACGGAGATACGCAGTATTTT.

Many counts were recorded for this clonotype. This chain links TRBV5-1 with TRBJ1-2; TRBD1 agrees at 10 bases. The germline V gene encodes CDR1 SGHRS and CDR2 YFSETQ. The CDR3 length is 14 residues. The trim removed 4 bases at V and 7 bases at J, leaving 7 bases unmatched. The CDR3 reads CASSPGTGESGYTF. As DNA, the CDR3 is TGCGCCAGCAGCCCCGGGACAGGGGAGAGTGGCTACACCTTC.

CDR3 amino acids: CASSPGSGTDTQYF. CDR3 coding DNA: TGCGCCAGCAGCCCAGGGAGTGGTACAGATACGCAGTATTTT. The rearrangement joins TRBV4-1 to TRBJ2-3; D tentatively fits TRBD1 or TRBD2 (5 bases each). The CDR3 covers 14 residues. Between the trimmed V and J ends, which lost 4 bases and 3 bases, there was a span of 11 bases. Germline V gene sequence: CDR1 MGHRA, CDR2 YSYEKL.

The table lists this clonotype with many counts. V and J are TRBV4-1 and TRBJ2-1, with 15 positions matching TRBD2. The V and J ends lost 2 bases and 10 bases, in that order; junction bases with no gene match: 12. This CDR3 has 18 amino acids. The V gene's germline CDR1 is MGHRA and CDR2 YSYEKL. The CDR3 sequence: CASSQTDLGLAGGSEQFF. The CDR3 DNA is TGCGCCAGCAGCCAAACCGACCTGGGACTAGCGGGAGGAAGCGAGCAGTTCTTC.

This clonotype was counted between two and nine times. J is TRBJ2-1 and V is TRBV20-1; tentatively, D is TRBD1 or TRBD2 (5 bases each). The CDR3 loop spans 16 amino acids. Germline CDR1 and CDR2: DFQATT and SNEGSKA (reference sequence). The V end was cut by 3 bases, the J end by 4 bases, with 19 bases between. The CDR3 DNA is TGCAGTGCTAGGACACCAGGAGGCAGGGCTTACAATGAGCAGTTCTTC. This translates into CSARTPGGRAYNEQFF.

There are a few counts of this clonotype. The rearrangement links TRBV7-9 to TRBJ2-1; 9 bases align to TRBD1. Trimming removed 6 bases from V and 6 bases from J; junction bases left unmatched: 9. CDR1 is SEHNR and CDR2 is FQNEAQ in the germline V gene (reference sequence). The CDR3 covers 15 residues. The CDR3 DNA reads TGTGCCAGCAGTTTGGGACAGGGAACGACCAATGAGCAGTTCTTC. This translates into CASSLGQGTTNEQFF. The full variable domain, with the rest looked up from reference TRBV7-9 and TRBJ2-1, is DTGVSQNPRHKITKRGQNVTFRCDPISEHNRLYWYRQTLGQGPEFLTYFQNEAQLEKSRLLSDRFSAERPKGSFSTLEIQRTEQGDSAMYLCASSLGQGTTNEQFFGPGTRLTVL.

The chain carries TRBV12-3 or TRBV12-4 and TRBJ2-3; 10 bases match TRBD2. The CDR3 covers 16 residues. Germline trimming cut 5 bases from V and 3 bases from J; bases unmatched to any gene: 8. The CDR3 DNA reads TGTGCCAGCAGTCTACGGAGCGGGGGGGCAACAGATACGCAGTATTTT. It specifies CASSLRSGGATDTQYF.

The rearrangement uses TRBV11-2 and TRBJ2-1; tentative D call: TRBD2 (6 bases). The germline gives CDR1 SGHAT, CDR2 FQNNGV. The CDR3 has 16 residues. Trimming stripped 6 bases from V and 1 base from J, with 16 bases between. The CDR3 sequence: CASRPLAEKSYNEQFF. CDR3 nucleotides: TGTGCCAGCAGACCCTTAGCGGAAAAGTCCTACAATGAGCAGTTCTTC.

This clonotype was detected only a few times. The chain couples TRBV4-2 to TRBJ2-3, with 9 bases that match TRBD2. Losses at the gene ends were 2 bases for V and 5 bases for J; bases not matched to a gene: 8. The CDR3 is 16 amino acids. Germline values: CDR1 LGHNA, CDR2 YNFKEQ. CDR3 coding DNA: TGTGCCAGCAGCCAAAATTCCGTTAGCGGGGGAGATACGCAGTATTTT. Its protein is CASSQNSVSGGDTQYF.

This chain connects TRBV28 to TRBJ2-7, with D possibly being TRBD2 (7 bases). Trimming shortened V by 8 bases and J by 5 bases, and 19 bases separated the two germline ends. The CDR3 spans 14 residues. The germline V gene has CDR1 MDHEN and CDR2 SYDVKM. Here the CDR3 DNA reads TGTGCCAGCGGGGGGGCTAGCGGCCTGGACGAGCAGTACTTC. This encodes CASGGASGLDEQYF.

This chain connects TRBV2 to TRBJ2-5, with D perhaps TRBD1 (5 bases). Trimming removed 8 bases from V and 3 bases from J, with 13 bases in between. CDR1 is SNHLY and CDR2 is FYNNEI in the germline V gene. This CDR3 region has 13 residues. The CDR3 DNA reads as TGTGCCAGCGGTAGGCAGGGAAAAGAGACCCAGTACTTC. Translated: CASGRQGKETQYF. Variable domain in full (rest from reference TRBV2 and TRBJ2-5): EPEVTQTPSHQVTQMGQEVILRCVPISNHLYFYWYRQILGQKVEFLVSFYNNEISEKSEIFDDQFSVERPDGSNFTLKIRSTKLEDSAMYFCASGRQGKETQYFGPGTRLLVL.

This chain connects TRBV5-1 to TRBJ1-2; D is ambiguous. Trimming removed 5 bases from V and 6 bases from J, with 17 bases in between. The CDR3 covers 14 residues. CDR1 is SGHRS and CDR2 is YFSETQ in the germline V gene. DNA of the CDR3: TGCGCCAGCAGTTTGAATGTCTGGGCTAATGGCTACACCTTC. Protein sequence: CASSLNVWANGYTF.

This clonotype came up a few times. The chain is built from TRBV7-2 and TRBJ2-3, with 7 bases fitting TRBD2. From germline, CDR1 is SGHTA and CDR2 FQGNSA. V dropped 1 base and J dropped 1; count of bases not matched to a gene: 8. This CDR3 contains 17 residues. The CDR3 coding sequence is TGTGCCAGCAGCTTAGTAGCTAGCGGACCAGGCACAGATACGCAGTATTTT. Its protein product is CASSLVASGPGTDTQYF.

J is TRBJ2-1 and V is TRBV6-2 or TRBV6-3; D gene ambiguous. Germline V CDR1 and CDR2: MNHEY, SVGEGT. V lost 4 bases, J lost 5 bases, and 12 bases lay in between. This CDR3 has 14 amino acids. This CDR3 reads CASSLSWVNNEQFF. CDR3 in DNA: TGTGCCAGCAGTTTGTCGTGGGTAAACAATGAGCAGTTCTTC.

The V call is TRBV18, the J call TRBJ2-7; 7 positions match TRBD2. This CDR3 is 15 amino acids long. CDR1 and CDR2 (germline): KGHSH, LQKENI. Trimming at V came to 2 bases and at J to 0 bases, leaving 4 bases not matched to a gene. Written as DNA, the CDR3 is TGTGCCAGCTCACCAGGGGGGGAGCTCTCCTACGAGCAGTACTTC. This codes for CASSPGGELSYEQYF. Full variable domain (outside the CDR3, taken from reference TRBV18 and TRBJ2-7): NAGVMQNPRHLVRRRGQEARLRCSPMKGHSHVYWYRQLPEEGLKFMVYLQKENIIDESGMPKERFSAEFPKEGPSILRIQQVVRGDSAAYFCASSPGGELSYEQYFGPGTRLTVT.

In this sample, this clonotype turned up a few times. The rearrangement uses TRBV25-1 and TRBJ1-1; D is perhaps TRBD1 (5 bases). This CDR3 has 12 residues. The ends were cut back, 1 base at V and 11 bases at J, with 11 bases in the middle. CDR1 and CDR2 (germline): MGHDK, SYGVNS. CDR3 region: CASSEWGVGAFF. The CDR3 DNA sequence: TGTGCCAGCAGTGAATGGGGGGTCGGCGCTTTCTTT.